This passage covers 20 T cell receptor beta chains from one sample sequenced in a study of T-cell memory formation after mild COVID-19. TCRdb ran MiXCR on the 5' RACE reads and lists one entry per CDR3 protein. The table lists under 50,000 distinct CDR3 sequences, 8% to 10% of them singletons, with over 9.5% in the top ten. Sequenced: PBMCs or a T cell subset sorted from them (not recorded which). These receptors originate from an adult woman who had mild COVID-19 (a few samples of this study predate the infection). Cell type and time point are not known.

The sample holds many counts of this clonotype. The chain combines TRBV20-1 with TRBJ2-7; D uncertain. CDR3 length equals 13 residues. Germline CDR1 is DFQATT and CDR2 is SNEGSKA (reference sequence). V dropped 1 base and J dropped 3 bases, with 10 bases sitting between them. CDR3 bases: TGCAGTGCTAGAGGGCAGCTAGACTACGAGCAGTACTTC. Protein product: CSARGQLDYEQYF.

This clonotype has a count of ten or more. The genes are TRBV3-1 and TRBJ2-5, with TRBD1 matching over 9 bases. The CDR3 loop spans 15 amino acids. The V gene end was trimmed by 5 bases and the J gene end by 5 bases; junction bases not matched to a gene: 9. The germline gives CDR1 LGHDT, CDR2 YNNKEL (reference sequence). The CDR3 sequence is CASSKQGARGETQYF. In nucleotides, the CDR3 is TGTGCCAGCAGCAAACAGGGGGCGCGAGGTGAGACCCAGTACTTC.

The V gene is TRBV27, the J gene TRBJ2-2; 8 bases align to TRBD1. V lost 5 bases and J lost 7; bases outside the gene matches: 6. The length of the CDR3 is 14 residues. Germline V CDR1 and CDR2: MNHEY, SMNVEV (reference sequence). The CDR3 region is CASSRRTGSGELFF. The CDR3 DNA reads as TGTGCCAGCAGTCGACGGACAGGGAGCGGGGAGCTGTTTTTT.

This clonotype was observed at least ten times. The V call is TRBV29-1, the J call TRBJ2-7; maybe TRBD2 (6 bases). This CDR3 is 14 amino acids long. Germline-derived CDR1 and CDR2 are SQVTM and ANQGSEA. Trimming took 2 bases from V and 2 from J, leaving 13 bases between them. The DNA for the CDR3 is TGCAGCGTTGAACGACTTAGCGGTACCTACGAGCAGTACTTC. It is translated as CSVERLSGTYEQYF.

The genes are TRBV5-6 and TRBJ1-1; unclear D gene. V lost 0 bases and J 7 bases, leaving 13 bases between the germline ends. This CDR3 comprises 14 residues. Germline V lookup: CDR1 SGHDT, CDR2 YYEEEE. CDR3 in DNA: TGTGCCAGCAGCTTGGGGACCGCCGCTTTTGAAGCTTTCTTT. Translated: CASSLGTAAFEAFF.

This clonotype occurred a few times. The genes are TRBV27 and TRBJ1-3; possible D gene TRBD1, 6 bases. The germline gives CDR1 MNHEY, CDR2 SMNVEV (reference sequence). Trimming pared 2 bases from V and 0 bases from J, leaving 8 bases between. The CDR3 runs 15 residues. CDR3: CASSLGGHSGNTIYF. CDR3 in DNA: TGTGCCAGCAGTTTAGGGGGACACTCTGGAAACACCATATATTTT.

The chain employs TRBV11-2 and TRBJ1-1; a weak D match, TRBD1 (5 bases). This CDR3 is 14 amino acids long. Germline V gives CDR1 SGHAT, CDR2 FQNNGV. The ends were cut back, 0 bases at V and 6 bases at J, with 11 bases in the middle. In DNA form, the CDR3 reads TGTGCCAGCAGCTTAGATCAAGGGACCCCTGAAGCTTTCTTT. Protein product: CASSLDQGTPEAFF. The variable domain in full, completed from reference TRBV11-2 and TRBJ1-1, reads EAGVAQSPRYKIIEKRQSVAFWCNPISGHATLYWYQQILGQGPKLLIQFQNNGVVDDSQLPKDRFSAERLKGVDSTLKIQPAKLEDSAVYLCASSLDQGTPEAFFGQGTRLTVV.

The chain is built from TRBV7-9 and TRBJ2-3; no definite D call. Trimming took 2 bases from V and 2 from J, leaving 14 bases between them. Germline CDR1 and CDR2: SEHNR and FQNEAQ (reference sequence). The CDR3 runs to 16 residues. CDR3 DNA sequence: TGTGCCAGCAGCTTATGGGTTAGCTCTAACACAGATACGCAGTATTTT. It yields the protein CASSLWVSSNTDTQYF.

This clonotype has more than one count but fewer than ten. The rearrangement links TRBV24-1 to TRBJ2-3, with 9 bases identical to TRBD2. V lost 2 bases and J lost 6; bases outside the gene matches: 8. The CDR3 extends over 16 amino acids. Germline V gene lookup returns CDR1 KGHDR and CDR2 SFDVKD. CDR3 residues: CATSDYGTSPWDTQYF. The CDR3 nucleotides read TGTGCCACCAGTGATTACGGGACTAGCCCTTGGGATACGCAGTATTTT.

This clonotype has just a few counts. The chain links TRBV7-9 to TRBJ2-3; 13 nucleotides align to TRBD2. CDR3 length equals 18 residues. The germline V gene has CDR1 SEHNR and CDR2 FQNEAQ (reference sequence). V dropped 4 bases and J dropped 2; count of bases not matched to a gene: 9. The CDR3 here is CASSSLTGTSGVTDTQYF. CDR3 in DNA: TGTGCCAGCAGCTCCCTCACCGGGACTAGCGGGGTCACAGATACGCAGTATTTT.

This clonotype has only one observation. This sequence joins TRBV12-3 or TRBV12-4 and TRBJ1-1, with a tentative D call TRBD1 (5 bases). The CDR3 covers 16 residues. V lost 3 bases and J 0 bases, leaving 14 bases between the germline ends. The chain's CDR3 is CASSLSGGTMNTEAFF. CDR3 DNA: TGTGCCAGCAGTTTGTCGGGGGGGACGATGAACACTGAAGCTTTCTTT.

The J gene is TRBJ1-1, the V gene TRBV20-1; 12 bases fit TRBD1. The CDR3 is made up of 16 amino acids. The germline CDR1 and CDR2 sequences are DFQATT and SNEGSKA (reference sequence). Here the CDR3 DNA reads TGCAGAGTGGTGGGACAGGGGGCCCCTTCGGGTGCTGAAGCTTTCTTT. Amino acid sequence: CRVVGQGAPSGAEAFF.

This clonotype was seen more than once but under ten times. The rearrangement uses TRBV20-1 and TRBJ1-4, with TRBD1 matching over 11 bases. This CDR3 region has 14 residues. V was clipped by 1 base and J by 9 bases; unmatched bases: 4. Germline assignment: CDR1 DFQATT and CDR2 SNEGSKA (reference sequence). CDR3 nucleotides: TGCAGTGCTAGAGGGACAGGGGGCGCGAAAAAACTGTTTTTT. Encoded protein: CSARGTGGAKKLFF.

This clonotype was detected a few times. The gene calls are TRBV12-3 or TRBV12-4 and TRBJ2-3; tentatively, D is TRBD2 (5 bases). CDR3 length: 12 amino acids. V was pared by 6 bases and J by 9 bases, with 13 bases between. The CDR3 region is CASRRTAGTQYF. CDR3 DNA sequence: TGTGCCAGCAGACGGACTGCCGGCACGCAGTATTTT.

Ten or more counts support this clonotype. The gene calls are TRBV27 and TRBJ2-1; 13 nucleotides agree with TRBD2. Trimming at V came to 7 bases and at J to 8 bases, leaving 8 bases not matched to a gene. The V gene's germline CDR1 is MNHEY and CDR2 SMNVEV (reference sequence). This CDR3 spans 15 amino acids. The CDR3 DNA sequence: TGTGCCAGCACCCCAGGACTAGCGGGAGTGTATGAGCAGTTCTTC. This translates into CASTPGLAGVYEQFF.

This clonotype was seen at least ten times. The chain has TRBV10-3 and TRBJ1-5, with D hard to call. V was pared by 0 bases and J by 4 bases, with 4 bases between. The germline V gene has CDR1 ENHRY and CDR2 SYGVKD. The CDR3 is 13 residues long. The CDR3 coding sequence is TGTGCCATCAGTGAGTCTCAGAATCAGCCCCAGCATTTT. It codes for CAISESQNQPQHF.

This clonotype has a handful of counts. This chain joins TRBV7-8 and TRBJ1-4; D not certain. The germline CDR1 and CDR2 sequences are SGHVS and FQNEAQ. The V gene lost 5 bases and the J gene lost 6 bases, with 16 bases spanning the gap. The CDR3 is 15 residues long. For the CDR3, the DNA is TGTGCCAGCAGCCCCGCCACAGAGGAAGATGAAAAACTGTTTTTT. It is translated as CASSPATEEDEKLFF.

The chain joins TRBV19 to TRBJ2-7; D ambiguous. Germline V gene lookup returns CDR1 LNHDA and CDR2 SQIVND (reference sequence). The germline V and J ends were trimmed by 4 bases and 3 bases, with 13 bases remaining between them. The length of the CDR3 is 14 residues. CDR3 loop: CASSTSGLHYEQYF. The CDR3 coding sequence is TGTGCCAGTAGTACTTCGGGTCTTCACTACGAGCAGTACTTC.

In this sample, this clonotype turned up many times. CDR3 DNA: TGTGCCAGCTCACCACTGGCAGGGGCCACAGATACGCAGTATTTT. Encoded protein: CASSPLAGATDTQYF. The gene calls are TRBV18 and TRBJ2-3, with D possibly being TRBD1 (6 bases). Trimming pared 1 base from V and 2 bases from J, leaving 10 bases between. Germline loops: CDR1 KGHSH, CDR2 LQKENI. The CDR3 has 15 residues.

The V call is TRBV6-5, the J call TRBJ2-7, with D perhaps TRBD1 (5 bases). CDR3 length: 15 residues. V lost 6 bases, J lost 0 bases, and 15 bases lay in between. CDR1 and CDR2 from the germline V gene are MNHEY and SVGAGI. The CDR3 nucleotides are TGTGCCAGCAGCTCCAGGACATCTATCTCCTACGAGCAGTACTTC. Translated: CASSSRTSISYEQYF.